This T cell receptor beta chain was observed in a study of cytomegalovirus exposure and HLA in healthy donors. Study at large: In an earlier analysis, around 100 million unique TCR beta sequences were found from some 170 million T cells. There were about 85 million unique TCRs (from HLA-typed donors) in an early data release.

CDR1 and CDR2 (germline): MNHNS, SASEGT. The CDR3 is 19 residues long. The V end was cut by 1 base, the J end by 0 bases, with 19 bases between. Vbeta (60) and Jbeta (13) primers were used in the PCR. Libraries were prepared by immunoSEQ multiplex PCR; TCRdb keeps only in-frame clonotypes and omits some of them. The data show over 150,000 clones, 80% seen once. This receptor was identified in a woman aged 40 to 50 in good health and CMV-seropositive. The chain has TRBV6-1 and TRBJ1-5; no clear D gene. The material sequenced was PBMCs. As DNA, the CDR3 is TGTGCCAGCAGTGAAGGAAATGGTTTTCGGAGCCCTAGCAATCAGCCCCAGCATTTT. Translating it yields CASSEGNGFRSPSNQPQHF.